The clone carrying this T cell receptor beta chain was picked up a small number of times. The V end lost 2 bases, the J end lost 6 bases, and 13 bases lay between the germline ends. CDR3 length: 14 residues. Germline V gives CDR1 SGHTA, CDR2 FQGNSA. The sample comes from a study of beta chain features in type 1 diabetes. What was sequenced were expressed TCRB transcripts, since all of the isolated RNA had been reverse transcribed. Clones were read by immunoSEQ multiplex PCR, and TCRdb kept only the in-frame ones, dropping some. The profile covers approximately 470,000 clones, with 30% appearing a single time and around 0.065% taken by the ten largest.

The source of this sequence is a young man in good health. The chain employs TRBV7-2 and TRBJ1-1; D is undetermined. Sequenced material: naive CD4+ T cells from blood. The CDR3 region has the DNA TGTGCCAGCAGCTTACTTGCAGGCTACGCTGAAGCTTTCTTT. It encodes CASSLLAGYAEAFF.